Sequencing of this T cell receptor (beta chain) was carried out in a study of CD4 and CD8 cells across lung adenocarcinoma regions. The V and J ends lost 6 bases and 13 bases respectively, with 22 bases between them. Per germline, CDR1 WSHSY and CDR2 SAAADI. There are 14 residues in the CDR3. The table lists this clonotype with a count of one. The patients had localized lung adenocarcinoma, a non-small cell subtype. In TCRdb, the PCR reads were re-called with MiXCR into one record per CDR3 protein. This table has fewer than 30,000 distinct CDR3 sequences, 50% appearing once. The chain uses TRBV10-2 and TRBJ2-4; a weak D match, TRBD1 (5 bases). The TCR sequence derives from a male donor with lung adenocarcinoma. The CD4 and CD8 labels of this study may be unreliable. Sequencing was carried out using CD8+ T cells from the center of a lung tumor. The CDR3 reads CASRGLWGKNTQYF. CDR3 in DNA: TGCGCCAGCAGGGGGCTATGGGGCAAAAACACGCAGTACTTC.